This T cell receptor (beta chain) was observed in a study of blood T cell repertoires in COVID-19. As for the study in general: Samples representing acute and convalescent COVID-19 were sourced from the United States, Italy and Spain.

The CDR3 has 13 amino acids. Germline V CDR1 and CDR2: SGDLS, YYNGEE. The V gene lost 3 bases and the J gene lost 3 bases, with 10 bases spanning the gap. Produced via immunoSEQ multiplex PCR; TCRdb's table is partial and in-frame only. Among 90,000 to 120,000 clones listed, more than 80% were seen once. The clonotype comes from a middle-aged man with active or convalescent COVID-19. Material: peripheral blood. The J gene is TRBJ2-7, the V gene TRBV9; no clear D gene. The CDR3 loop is CASSAIPGYEQYF. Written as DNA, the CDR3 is TGTGCCAGCAGCGCAATTCCAGGCTACGAGCAGTACTTC.